This entry describes one TCR beta chain. This may come from a read error, since a much larger clone is one base off. The CDR3 carries no conserved terminal phenylalanine or tryptophan, so it likely arises from a read error. V was trimmed by 7 bases and J by 3 bases, leaving 16 bases between them. This CDR3 is built from 14 residues. The sample originates from a study of T cell repertoires in cytomegalovirus infection. TCRdb analysed the reads with MiXCR anew, one entry per CDR3 protein. The sample has approximately 500,000 distinct CDR3 sequences, about 15% seen once. This receptor was obtained from a human donor in good health (CMV status not recorded). Some clones in this sample may be carry-over from other donors' samples. The rearrangement uses TRBV12-3 or TRBV12-4 and TRBJ2-7; D is possibly TRBD1 (8 bases). The specimen was CD8+ T cells from PBMCs. The DNA for the CDR3 is TGTGCCAGCAAAAGACAGGGGAGGGGCTACGAGCAGTACTTA. It is translated as CASKRQGRGYEQYL.